This entry concerns a single T cell receptor beta chain. Antigen: not known. This CDR3 contains 15 residues. The V end was cut by 1 base, the J end by 10 bases, with 16 bases between. Germline V gives CDR1 SGHAT, CDR2 FQNNGV. The sample comes from a study of type 1 regulatory T cells. General study findings and limits: Type 1 regulatory T cells had a more restricted TCR repertoire than non-type 1 regulatory T cells.

Each CDR3 protein gets one entry after TCRdb re-called the reads with MiXCR. This repertoire shows 70,000 or so distinct CDR3 sequences, roughly 20% found once; its top ten account for more than 6.5%. The sequence was collected from a human donor in good health. The genes are TRBV11-2 and TRBJ2-2; perhaps TRBD2 as D (6 bases). Sequenced sample: cultured type 1 regulatory T (Tr1) cells, either the whole culture or a sorted fraction (not recorded which). The CDR3 is CASSLAGRGLVELFF. In nucleotides, the CDR3 is TGTGCCAGCAGCTTAGCCGGGAGAGGTCTTGTGGAGCTGTTTTTT.